This T cell receptor beta chain was profiled in a study of T-cell reconstitution after alpha-beta-depleted transplantation in children. This clonotype occurred many times. Germline lookup yields CDR1 MRHNA and CDR2 SNTAGT. CDR3 length: 15 amino acids. Germline trimming cut 3 bases from V and 2 bases from J; bases unmatched to any gene: 4. Preparation of the TCRbeta library was carried out with unique molecular identifiers. TCRdb used MiXCR to reprocess the PCR reads, holding one entry per CDR3 protein. Seen here are around 410,000 distinct CDR3 sequences, about a tenth observed once, and the top ten hold roughly 5%.

Sequences were derived from PBMCs from the stem cell graft donor, sampled from the stem cell graft. This receptor was identified in a human donor who donated a stem cell graft to a child with acute myeloid leukemia. This chain connects TRBV6-4 to TRBJ2-5, with TRBD2 matching over 9 bases. CDR3 protein: CASSEVAGEQETQYF. The CDR3 DNA follows: TGTGCCAGCAGTGAAGTAGCGGGGGAGCAAGAGACCCAGTACTTC.